This paragraph reports one T cell receptor beta chain. Its specific antigen is unknown. Within one base of it there is no much larger clone, and no base qualities were kept. The data derive from a study of T cell responses to AZD1222 COVID-19 vaccine (dated by TCRdb to the early 2020s). Study-wide context: Because spike-specific TCR depth and breadth did not differ between the two schedules, AZD1222 recipients who got a second dose at roughly 4 weeks were pooled with those who got a second dose at roughly 12 weeks. A total of 230 to 250 trial participants underwent TCR sequencing, of whom some 210 received two doses of AZD1222 and roughly 25 received two doses of the MenACWY control vaccine. Enrollment into the trials was organized by age into subgroups of 18-55, 56-69 and 70-plus years, and those subgroups contained approximately 160, 26 and 62 TCR-sequenced participants, respectively.

Study-level results and caveats: A significant rise in spike-specific TCR breadth and depth was observed after two AZD1222 doses relative to day 0 and relative to MenACWY recipients. Participants were mostly white British, with more females than males. The authors suggested clonal diversity may have been underestimated. The 56-69-year group was small, and its depth increase did not reach significance, likely because of low power. Because no day 14 peak-response samples were available, the repertoires could be characterized only after the peak T cell response. Only five to seven AZD1222 recipients were SARS-CoV-2 seropositive at baseline, limiting conclusions about previously exposed vaccinees. CD4 TCRs associated with the vaccine covered the entire spike protein, and the dominant responses were in regions 160-218 and 743-854. Reportedly, close to half of the unique spike-specific TCRs recognized epitopes lying outside the regions that are mutated in the B.1.351 and B.1.1.7 variants.

Taken with the paper, the label for time point translates to: baseline before first vaccination. Samples from vaccinated people were obtained from the UK trials COV001 and COV002, which included a single-blind randomized controlled phase 2/3 trial of AZD1222 (ChAdOx1 nCoV-19) in healthy adults. Trial participant PBMC samples were collected at day 0 and day 28 after the second dose for TCRbeta chain sequencing. The CDR3 regions of human TCRbeta chains were subjected to immunosequencing. The original methods were these. Repertoire TCRs were matched against a reference library of SARS-CoV-2-specific TCRs generated with the MIRA antigen-specificity platform. Breadth was defined as the fraction of unique TCRs that were SARS-CoV-2-associated, and depth was defined as the fraction of total T cells that were SARS-CoV-2-associated. Each spike-specific TCR was assigned to its reactive spike region and to a CD4 or CD8 class using the MIRA data. Log10-transformed breadth and depth values were compared by one-way ANOVA with Sidak's multiple comparisons tests. In its TCRdb copy, this immuneACCESS table keeps in-frame sequences only and misses some clones. Where compared with another copy, unresolved V genes explain less than half of these, and the others have no known cause. V and J calls and clone size are as listed in that table; D and trimming were resolved from the DNA. The sample records just under 90,000 clones, approximately 86% of which are singletons. The ten top clones hold roughly 6% of the sample.

CDR3 length: 14 amino acids, cysteine to phenylalanine. Solely the CDR3 DNA is kept, with 42 bases framed from the first base. V drops 1 base and J drops 4 bases, leaving 8 bases in between. CDR1 is given as SGHTA and CDR2 as FQGNSA, both from the germline V gene. Sample: peripheral blood, taken on day 0 of AZD1222 vaccination. The sequence was collected from an adult in good health. The chain is encoded by TRBV7-2 joined to TRBJ1-3, and perhaps TRBD1 as D gene, on 5 matching bases. The CDR3 loop reads CASSLGGTGNTIYF. The sequenced DNA is TGTGCCAGCAGCTTAGGGGGGACCGGAAACACCATATATTTT.